This TCR beta chain was obtained from a study of tissue T cells after allogeneic stem cell transplantation. Germline CDR1 reads MNHEY; CDR2 reads SVGEGT. V dropped 5 bases and J dropped 6 bases, with 22 bases sitting between them. The CDR3 consists of 17 residues. CDR3 sequences, V/J genes, frequencies and template counts came from survey-depth TCRbeta sequencing. The method was immunoSEQ multiplex PCR; TCRdb's version includes in-frame clones alone and lacks a portion of them. The top ten clones hold approximately 7.7% of a sample with tens of thousands of clones, 73% of them seen once. In the case of this clone: Its specificity is not known.

Study-level points and caveats: TCR repertoires tracked anatomic similarity, regardless of disease or transplant status. Alloreactivity or antigen specificity of tissue TCRs was not determined; some clones might be host cells.

The J gene is TRBJ1-4, the V gene TRBV6-2 or TRBV6-3; weak D call: TRBD1 (6 bases). The sample was tissue from the ileum, taken at autopsy. The TCR originated in an older female donor with lung cancer. CDR3 region: CASSGASSTGSHEKLFF. The CDR3 DNA sequence: TGTGCCAGCAGTGGGGCTTCATCAACAGGGTCCCATGAAAAACTGTTTTTT.